This T cell receptor (beta chain) was found in a study of identical twins. The study, taken as a whole, reports: Zero-insertion analyses could be partly confounded by invariant MAIT and iNKT cells. For monozygotic twins, models underestimated out-of-frame TCR alpha sharing.

Germline V gives CDR1 SGHDT, CDR2 YYEEEE. The CDR3 length is 13 residues. With 0 bases removed from V and 8 bases from J, the gap between germline ends came to 10 bases. TCRdb re-called the 5' RACE reads with MiXCR, one entry per CDR3 protein. The sample has roughly 470,000 distinct CDR3 sequences, approximately 14% seen once. This clonotype has a handful of counts. Its specificity is not known. A further study also used this sample, focusing on yellow fever vaccine responses in identical twins.

The chain is built from TRBV5-6 and TRBJ2-3, with a possible D match to TRBD2 (5 bases). Sequenced input: CD4+ T cells sorted from blood. The source of this sequence is a woman younger than 30 in good health. The CDR3 bases are TGTGCCAGCAGCTTGGGTACTAGGCTTACGCAGTATTTT. The encoded protein is CASSLGTRLTQYF.